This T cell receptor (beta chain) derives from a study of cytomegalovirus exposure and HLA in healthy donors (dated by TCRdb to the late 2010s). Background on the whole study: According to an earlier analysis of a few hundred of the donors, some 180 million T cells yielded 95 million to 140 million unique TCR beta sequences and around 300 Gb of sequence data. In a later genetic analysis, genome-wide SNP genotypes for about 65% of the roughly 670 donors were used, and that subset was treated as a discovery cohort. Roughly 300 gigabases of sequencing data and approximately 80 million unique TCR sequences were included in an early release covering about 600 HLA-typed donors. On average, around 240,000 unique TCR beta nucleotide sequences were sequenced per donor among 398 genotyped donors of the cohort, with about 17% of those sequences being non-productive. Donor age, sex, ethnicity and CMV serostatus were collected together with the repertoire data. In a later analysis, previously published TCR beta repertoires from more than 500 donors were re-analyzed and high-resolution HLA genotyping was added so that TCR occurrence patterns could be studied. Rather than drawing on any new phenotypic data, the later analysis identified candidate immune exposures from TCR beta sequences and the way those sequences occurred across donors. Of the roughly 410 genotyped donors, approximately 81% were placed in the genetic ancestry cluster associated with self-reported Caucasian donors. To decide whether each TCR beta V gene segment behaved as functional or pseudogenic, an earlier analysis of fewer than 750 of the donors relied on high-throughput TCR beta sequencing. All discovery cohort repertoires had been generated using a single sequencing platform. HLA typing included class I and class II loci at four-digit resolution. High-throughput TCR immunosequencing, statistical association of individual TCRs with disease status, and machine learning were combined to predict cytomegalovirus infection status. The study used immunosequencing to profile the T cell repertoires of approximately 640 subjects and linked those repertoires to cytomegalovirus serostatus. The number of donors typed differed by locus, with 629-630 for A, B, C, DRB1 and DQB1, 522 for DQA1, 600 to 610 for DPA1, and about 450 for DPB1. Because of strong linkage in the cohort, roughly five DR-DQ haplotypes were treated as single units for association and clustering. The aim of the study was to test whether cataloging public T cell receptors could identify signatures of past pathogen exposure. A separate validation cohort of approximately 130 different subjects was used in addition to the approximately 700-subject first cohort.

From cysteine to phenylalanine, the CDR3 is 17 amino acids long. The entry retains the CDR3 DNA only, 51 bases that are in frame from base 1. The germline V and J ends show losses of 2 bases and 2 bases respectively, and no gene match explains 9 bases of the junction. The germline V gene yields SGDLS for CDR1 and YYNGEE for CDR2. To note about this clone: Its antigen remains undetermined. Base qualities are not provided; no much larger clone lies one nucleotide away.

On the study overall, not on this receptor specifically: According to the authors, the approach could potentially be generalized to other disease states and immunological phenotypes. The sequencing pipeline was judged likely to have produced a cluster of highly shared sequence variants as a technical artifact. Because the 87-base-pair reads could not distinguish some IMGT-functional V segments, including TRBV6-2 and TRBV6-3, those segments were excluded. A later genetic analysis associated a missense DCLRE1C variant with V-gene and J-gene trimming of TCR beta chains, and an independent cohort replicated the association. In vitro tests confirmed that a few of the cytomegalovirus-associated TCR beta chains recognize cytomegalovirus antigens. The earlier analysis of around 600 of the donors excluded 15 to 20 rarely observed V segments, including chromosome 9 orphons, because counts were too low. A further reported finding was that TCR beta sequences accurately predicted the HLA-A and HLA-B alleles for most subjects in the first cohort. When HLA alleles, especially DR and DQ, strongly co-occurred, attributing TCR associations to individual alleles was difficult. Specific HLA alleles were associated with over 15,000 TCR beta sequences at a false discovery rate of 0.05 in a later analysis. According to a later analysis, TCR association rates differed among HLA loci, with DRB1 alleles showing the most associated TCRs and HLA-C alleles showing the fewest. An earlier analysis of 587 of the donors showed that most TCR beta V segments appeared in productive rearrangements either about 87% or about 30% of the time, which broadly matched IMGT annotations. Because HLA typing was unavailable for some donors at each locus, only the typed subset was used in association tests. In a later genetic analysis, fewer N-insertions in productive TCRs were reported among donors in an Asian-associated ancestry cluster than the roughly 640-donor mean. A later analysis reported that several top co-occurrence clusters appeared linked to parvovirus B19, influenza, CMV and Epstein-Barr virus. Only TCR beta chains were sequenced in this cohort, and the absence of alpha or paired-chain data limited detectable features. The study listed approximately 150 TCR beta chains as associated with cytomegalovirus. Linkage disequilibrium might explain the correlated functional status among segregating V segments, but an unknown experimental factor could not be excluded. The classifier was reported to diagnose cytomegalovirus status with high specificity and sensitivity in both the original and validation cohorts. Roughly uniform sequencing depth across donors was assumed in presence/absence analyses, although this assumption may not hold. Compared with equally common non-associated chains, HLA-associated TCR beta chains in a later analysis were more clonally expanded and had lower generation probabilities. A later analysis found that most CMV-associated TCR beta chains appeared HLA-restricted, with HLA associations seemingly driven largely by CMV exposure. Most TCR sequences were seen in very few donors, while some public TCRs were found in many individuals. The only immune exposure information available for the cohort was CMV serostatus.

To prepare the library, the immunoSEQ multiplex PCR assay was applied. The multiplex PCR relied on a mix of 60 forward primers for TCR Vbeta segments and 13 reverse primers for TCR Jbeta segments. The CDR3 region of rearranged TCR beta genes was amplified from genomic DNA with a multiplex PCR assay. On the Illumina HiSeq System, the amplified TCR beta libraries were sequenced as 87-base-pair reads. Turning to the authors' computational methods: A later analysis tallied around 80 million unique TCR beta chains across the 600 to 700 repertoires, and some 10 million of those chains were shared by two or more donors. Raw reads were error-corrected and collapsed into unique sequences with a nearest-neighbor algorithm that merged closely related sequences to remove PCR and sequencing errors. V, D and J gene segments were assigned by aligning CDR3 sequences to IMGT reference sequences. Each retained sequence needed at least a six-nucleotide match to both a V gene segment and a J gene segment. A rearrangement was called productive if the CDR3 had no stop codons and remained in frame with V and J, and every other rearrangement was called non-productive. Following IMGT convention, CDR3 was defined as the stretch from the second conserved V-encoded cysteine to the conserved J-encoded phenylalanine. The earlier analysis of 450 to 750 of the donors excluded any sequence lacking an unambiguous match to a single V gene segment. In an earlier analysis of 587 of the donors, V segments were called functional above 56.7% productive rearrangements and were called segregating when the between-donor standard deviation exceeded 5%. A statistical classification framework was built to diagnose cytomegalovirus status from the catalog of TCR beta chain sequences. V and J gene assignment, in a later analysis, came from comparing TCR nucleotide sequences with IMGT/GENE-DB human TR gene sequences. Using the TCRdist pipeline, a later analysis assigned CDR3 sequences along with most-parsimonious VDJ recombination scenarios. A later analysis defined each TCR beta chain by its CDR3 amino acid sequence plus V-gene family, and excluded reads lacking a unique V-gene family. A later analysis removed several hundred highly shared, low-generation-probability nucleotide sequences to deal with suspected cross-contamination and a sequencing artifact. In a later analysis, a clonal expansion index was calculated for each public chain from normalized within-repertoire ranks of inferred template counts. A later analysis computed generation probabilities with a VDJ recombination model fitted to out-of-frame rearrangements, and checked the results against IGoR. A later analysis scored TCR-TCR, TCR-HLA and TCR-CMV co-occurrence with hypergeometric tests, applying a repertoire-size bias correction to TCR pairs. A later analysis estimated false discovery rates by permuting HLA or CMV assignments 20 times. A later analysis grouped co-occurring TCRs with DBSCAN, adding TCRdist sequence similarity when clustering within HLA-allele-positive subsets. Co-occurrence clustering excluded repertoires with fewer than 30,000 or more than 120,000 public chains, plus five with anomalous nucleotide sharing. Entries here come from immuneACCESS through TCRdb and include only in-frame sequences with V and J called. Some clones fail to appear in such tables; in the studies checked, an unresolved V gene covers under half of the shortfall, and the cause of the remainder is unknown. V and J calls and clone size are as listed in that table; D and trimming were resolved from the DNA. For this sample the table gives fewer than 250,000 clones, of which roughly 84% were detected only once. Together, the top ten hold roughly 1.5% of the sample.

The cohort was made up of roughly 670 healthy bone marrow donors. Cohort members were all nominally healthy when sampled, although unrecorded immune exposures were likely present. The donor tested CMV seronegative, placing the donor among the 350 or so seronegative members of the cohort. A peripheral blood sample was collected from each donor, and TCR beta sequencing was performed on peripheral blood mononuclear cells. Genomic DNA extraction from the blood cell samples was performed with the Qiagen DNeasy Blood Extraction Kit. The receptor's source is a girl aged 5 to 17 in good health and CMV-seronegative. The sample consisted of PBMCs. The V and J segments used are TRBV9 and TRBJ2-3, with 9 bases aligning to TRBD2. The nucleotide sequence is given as TGTGCCAGCAGCGTTAGCGGGGGCAAACAAAACACAGATACGCAGTATTTT. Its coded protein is CASSVSGGKQNTDTQYF. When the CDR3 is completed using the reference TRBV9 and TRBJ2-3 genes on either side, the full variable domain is DSGVTQTPKHLITATGQRVTLRCSPRSGDLSVYWYQQSLDQGLQFLIQYYNGEERAKGNILERFSAQQFPDLHSELNLSSLELGDSALYFCASSVSGGKQNTDTQYFGPGTRLTVL.